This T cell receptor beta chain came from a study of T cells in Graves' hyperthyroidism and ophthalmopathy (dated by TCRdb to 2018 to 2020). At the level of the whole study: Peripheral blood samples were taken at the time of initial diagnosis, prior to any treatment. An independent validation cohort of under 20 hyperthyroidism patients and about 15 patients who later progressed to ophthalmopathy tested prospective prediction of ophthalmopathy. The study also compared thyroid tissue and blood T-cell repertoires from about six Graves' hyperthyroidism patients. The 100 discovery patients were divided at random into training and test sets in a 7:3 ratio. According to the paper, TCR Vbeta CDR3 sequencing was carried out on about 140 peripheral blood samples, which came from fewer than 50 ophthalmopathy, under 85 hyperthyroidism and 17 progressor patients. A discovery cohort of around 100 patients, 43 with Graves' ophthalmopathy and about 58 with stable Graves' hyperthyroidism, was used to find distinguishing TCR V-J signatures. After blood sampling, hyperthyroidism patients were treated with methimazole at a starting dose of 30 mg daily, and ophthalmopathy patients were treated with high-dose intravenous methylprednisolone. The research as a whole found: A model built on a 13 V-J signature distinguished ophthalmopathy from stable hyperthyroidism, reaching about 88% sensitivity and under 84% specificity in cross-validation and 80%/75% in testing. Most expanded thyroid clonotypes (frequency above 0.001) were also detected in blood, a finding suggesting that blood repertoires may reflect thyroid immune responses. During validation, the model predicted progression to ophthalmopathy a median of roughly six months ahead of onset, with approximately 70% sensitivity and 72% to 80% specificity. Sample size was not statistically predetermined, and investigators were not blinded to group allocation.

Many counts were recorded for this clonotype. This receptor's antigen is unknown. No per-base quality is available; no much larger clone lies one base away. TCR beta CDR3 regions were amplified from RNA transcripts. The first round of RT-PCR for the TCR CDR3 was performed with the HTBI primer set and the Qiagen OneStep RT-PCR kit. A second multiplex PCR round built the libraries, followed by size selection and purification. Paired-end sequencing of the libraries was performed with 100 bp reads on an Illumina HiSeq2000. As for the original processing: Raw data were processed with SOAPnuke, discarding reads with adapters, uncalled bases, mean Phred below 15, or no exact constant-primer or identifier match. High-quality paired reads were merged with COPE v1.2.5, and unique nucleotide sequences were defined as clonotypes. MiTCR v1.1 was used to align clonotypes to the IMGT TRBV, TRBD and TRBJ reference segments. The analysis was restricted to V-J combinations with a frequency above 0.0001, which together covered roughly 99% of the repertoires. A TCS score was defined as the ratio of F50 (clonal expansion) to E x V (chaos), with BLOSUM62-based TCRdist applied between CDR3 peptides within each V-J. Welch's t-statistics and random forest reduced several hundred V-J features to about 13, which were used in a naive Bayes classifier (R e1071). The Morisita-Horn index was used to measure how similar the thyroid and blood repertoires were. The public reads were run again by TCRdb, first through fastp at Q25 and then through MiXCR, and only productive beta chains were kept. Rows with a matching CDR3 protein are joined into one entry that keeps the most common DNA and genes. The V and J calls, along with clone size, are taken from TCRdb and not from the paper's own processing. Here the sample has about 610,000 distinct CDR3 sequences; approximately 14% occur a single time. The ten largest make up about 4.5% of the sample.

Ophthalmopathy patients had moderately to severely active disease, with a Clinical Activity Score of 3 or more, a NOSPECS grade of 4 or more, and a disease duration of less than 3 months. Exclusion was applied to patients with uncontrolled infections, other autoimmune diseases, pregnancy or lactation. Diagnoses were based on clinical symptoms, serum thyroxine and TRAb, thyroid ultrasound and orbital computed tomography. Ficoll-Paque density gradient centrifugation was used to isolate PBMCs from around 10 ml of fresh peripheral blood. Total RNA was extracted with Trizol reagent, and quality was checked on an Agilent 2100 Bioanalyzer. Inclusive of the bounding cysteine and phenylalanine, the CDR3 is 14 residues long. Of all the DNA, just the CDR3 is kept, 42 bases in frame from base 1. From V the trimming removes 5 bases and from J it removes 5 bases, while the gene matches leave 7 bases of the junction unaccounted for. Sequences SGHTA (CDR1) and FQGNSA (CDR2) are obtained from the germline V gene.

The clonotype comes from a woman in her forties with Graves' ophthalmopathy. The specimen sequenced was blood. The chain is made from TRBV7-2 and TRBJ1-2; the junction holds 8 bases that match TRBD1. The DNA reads TGTGCCAGCAGCCCGACTCAGGGGGCATATGGCTACACCTTC. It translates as CASSPTQGAYGYTF.